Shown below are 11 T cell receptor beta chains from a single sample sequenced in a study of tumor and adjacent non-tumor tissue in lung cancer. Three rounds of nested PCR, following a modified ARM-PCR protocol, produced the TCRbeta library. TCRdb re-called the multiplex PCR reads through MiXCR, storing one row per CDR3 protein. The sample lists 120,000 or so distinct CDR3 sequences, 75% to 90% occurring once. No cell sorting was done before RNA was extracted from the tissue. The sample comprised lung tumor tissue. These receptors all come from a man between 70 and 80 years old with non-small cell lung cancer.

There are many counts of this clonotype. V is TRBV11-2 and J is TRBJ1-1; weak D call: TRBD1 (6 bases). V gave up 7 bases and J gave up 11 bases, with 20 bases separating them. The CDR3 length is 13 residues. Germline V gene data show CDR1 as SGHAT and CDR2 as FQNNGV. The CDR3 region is CASKFSGGRVAFF. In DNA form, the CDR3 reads TGTGCCAGCAAATTTTCGGGGGGGCGCGTTGCTTTCTTT.

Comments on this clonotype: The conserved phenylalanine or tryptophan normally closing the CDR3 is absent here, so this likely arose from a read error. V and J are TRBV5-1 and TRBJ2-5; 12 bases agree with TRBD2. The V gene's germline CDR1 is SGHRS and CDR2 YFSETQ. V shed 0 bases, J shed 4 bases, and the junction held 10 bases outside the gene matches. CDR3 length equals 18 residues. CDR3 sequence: CASSLEGLAGNPRETQYY. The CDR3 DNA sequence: TGCGCCAGCAGCTTGGAAGGACTAGCGGGGAACCCAAGAGAGACCCAGTACTAC.

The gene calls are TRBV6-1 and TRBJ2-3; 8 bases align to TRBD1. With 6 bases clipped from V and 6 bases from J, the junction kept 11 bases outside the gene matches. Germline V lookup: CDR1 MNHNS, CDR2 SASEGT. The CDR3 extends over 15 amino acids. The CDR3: CASSVTGTGGDTQYF. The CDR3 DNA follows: TGTGCCAGCAGCGTCACCGGGACAGGTGGGGATACGCAGTATTTT.

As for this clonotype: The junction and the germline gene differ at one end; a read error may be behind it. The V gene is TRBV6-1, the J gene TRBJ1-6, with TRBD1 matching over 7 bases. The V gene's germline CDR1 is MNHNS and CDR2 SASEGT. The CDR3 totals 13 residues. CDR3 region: CTSRGQANSPLHF. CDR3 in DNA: TGTACCAGCCGTGGACAGGCGAATTCACCCCTTCACTTT.

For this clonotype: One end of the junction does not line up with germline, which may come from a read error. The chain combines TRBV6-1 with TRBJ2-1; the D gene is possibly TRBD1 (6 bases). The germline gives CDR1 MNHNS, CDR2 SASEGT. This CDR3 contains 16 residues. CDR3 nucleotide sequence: TGTGTCAGCACCCTAAGGTGGGGCACAGGGTCCAACGAGCAGTTCTTC. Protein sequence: CVSTLRWGTGSNEQFF.

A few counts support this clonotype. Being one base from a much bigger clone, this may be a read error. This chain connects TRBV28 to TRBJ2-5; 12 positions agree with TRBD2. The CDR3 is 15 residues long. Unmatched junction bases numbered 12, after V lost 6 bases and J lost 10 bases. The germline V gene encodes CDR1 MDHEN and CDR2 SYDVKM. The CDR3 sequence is CASRIPETSGSVQYF. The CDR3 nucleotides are TGTGCCAGCAGAATCCCCGAGACTAGCGGGAGTGTCCAGTACTTC.

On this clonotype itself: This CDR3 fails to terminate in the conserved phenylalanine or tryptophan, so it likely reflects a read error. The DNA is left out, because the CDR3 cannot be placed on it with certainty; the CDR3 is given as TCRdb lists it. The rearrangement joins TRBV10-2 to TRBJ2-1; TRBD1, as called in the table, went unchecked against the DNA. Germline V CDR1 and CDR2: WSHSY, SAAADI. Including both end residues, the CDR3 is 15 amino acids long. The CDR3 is CASRSLGPSSHEKFL.

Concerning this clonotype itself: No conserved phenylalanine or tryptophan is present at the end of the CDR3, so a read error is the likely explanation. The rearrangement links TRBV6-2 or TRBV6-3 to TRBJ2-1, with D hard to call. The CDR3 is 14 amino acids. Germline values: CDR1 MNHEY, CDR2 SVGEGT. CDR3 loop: CARSYSRRVTSQFL. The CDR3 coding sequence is TGTGCCAGGAGTTACTCGAGGCGAGTTACCTCTCAGTTCTTA.

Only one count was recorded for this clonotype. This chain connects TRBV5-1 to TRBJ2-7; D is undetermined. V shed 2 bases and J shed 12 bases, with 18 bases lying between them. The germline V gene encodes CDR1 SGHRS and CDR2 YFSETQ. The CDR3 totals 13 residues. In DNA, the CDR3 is TGCGCCAGCAGCTTTATGTGGGCGGACGAACGGTACTTC. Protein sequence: CASSFMWADERYF.

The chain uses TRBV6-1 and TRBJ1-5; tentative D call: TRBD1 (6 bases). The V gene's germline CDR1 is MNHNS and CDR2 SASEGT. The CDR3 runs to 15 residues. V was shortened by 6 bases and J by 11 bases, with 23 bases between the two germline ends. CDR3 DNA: TGTGCCAGCAGGGTCGGACAGACCGGCAATCACTCCCAGCATTTT. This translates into CASRVGQTGNHSQHF.

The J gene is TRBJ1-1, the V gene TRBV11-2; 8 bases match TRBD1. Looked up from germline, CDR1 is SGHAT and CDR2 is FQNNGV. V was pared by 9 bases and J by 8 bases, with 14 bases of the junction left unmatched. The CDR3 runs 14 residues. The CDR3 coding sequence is TGTGCCAGGAGCCACCGGGACAGGAGTAGCGAAGCTTTCTTT. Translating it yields CARSHRDRSSEAFF.